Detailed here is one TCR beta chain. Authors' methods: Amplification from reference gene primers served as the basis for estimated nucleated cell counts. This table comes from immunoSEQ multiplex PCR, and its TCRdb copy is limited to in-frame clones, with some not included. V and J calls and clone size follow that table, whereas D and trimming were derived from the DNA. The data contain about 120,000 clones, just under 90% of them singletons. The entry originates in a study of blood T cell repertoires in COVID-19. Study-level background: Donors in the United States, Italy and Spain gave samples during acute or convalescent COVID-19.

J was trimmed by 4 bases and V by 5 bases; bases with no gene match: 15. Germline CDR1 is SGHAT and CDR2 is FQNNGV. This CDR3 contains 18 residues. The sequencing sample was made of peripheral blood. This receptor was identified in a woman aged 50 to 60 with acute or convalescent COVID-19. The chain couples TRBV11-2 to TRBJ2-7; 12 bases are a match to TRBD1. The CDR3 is CASSPIARDRGRRYEQYF. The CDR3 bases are TGTGCCAGCAGCCCGATAGCCCGGGACAGGGGGCGAAGATACGAGCAGTACTTC.